These 24 T cell receptor beta chains originate from one sample sequenced in a study of CXCR3-negative and CXCR3-positive naive CD8 T cells. Through 5' RACE with UMI labels, the TRB cDNA libraries were prepared. TCRdb re-analyzed the 5' RACE reads; it lists each CDR3 protein once, without DNA. In total, the table holds about 43,000 distinct CDR3 sequences. The sequencing input was memory CD8+ T cells from blood. Source of these receptors: a human donor in good health. Some clones in this sample may be carry-over from other donors' samples.

V usage is TRBV9 and J usage is TRBJ1-5; TCRdb reports TRBD1, a call that lacks DNA to check it against. The CDR3 sequence is 15 residues long. The germline V gene encodes CDR1 SGDLS and CDR2 YYNGEE. The CDR3 loop is CPSSSYRDSNQPQHF.

J is TRBJ2-3 and V is TRBV6-1; TCRdb picks TRBD1, but there is no DNA to check that call. From germline, CDR1 is MNHNS and CDR2 SASEGT. The CDR3 loop spans 15 amino acids. This CDR3 reads CASSENTGGTDTQYF.

The genes are TRBV2 and TRBJ2-3; TCRdb's D call of TRBD1 is untestable without DNA. Germline V gene data show CDR1 as SNHLY and CDR2 as FYNNEI. CDR3 length: 14 residues. The CDR3: CASSDGQGTDTQYF.

V and J are TRBV20-1 and TRBJ2-1; the D gene TCRdb calls, TRBD1, cannot be checked with no DNA. The CDR3 extends over 14 amino acids. Germline CDR1 is DFQATT and CDR2 is SNEGSKA (reference sequence). The CDR3 loop reads CSARDFLAGVEQFF.

J is TRBJ1-2 and V is TRBV14; TCRdb calls TRBD1, which cannot be checked without DNA. CDR3 length equals 14 residues. Germline assignment: CDR1 SGHDN and CDR2 FVKESK. The CDR3 here is CASSQELNRVGYTF.

The V call is TRBV12-3 or TRBV12-4, the J call TRBJ2-5; checking the TCRdb D call of TRBD2 is not possible without DNA. The CDR3 covers 14 residues. The CDR3 here is CASSPPASAETQYF.

V is TRBV29-1 and J is TRBJ1-2. Per the germline V gene, CDR1 is SQVTM and CDR2 is ANQGSEA. The CDR3 runs 12 residues. The CDR3 region is CSVAGTEVGDTF.

The chain is built from TRBV29-1 and TRBJ2-7; lacking DNA, the TRBD2 call made by TCRdb goes unchecked. The V gene's germline CDR1 is SQVTM and CDR2 ANQGSEA. The CDR3 contains 13 residues. CDR3 sequence reads: CSVTSGGAYEQYF.

The chain carries TRBV14 and TRBJ2-2; TCRdb designates TRBD2, a call that cannot be tested without DNA. This CDR3 spans 16 amino acids. Looked up from germline, CDR1 is SGHDN and CDR2 is FVKESK. CDR3 residues: CASSQETSIYTGELFF.

V and J are TRBV6-5 and TRBJ2-1. This CDR3 has 18 amino acids. Germline CDR1 reads MNHEY; CDR2 reads SVGAGI. CDR3 region: CASSYSYLDQKRDNEQFF.

V and J are TRBV27 and TRBJ2-7; the TCRdb D gene call, TRBD1, has no DNA to confirm it. Germline V gene sequence: CDR1 MNHEY, CDR2 SMNVEV (reference sequence). The CDR3 consists of 14 residues. The CDR3 protein is CASSLGTGLHEQYF.

This chain links TRBV29-1 with TRBJ1-1. The CDR3 runs to 13 residues. Germline V gene sequence: CDR1 SQVTM, CDR2 ANQGSEA. The CDR3 loop reads CSVKNTRSPEAFF.

V is TRBV12-3 or TRBV12-4 and J is TRBJ2-5; TCRdb gives TRBD2 as the D gene, but with no DNA this cannot be confirmed. The CDR3 length is 15 residues. The CDR3 protein is CASGTTSGVVETQYF.

The rearrangement uses TRBV28 and TRBJ2-3; TCRdb proposes TRBD1, but this gene call is untestable without DNA. This CDR3 comprises 11 residues. From germline, CDR1 is MDHEN and CDR2 SYDVKM. The CDR3 reads CASSYGQGQYF.

V and J are TRBV28 and TRBJ1-5; TCRdb's D call of TRBD1 is untestable without DNA. The germline V gene encodes CDR1 MDHEN and CDR2 SYDVKM. This CDR3 is 15 amino acids long. The CDR3 here is CASSAHRVSNQPQHF.

This chain connects TRBV20-1 to TRBJ1-1. Germline CDR1 reads DFQATT; CDR2 reads SNEGSKA (reference sequence). This CDR3 is 14 amino acids long. This chain's CDR3 is CSARDYTLNTEAFF.

This rearrangement joins TRBV5-6 to TRBJ1-5. From germline, CDR1 is SGHDT and CDR2 YYEEEE. The CDR3 extends over 14 amino acids. CDR3 sequence reads: CASSFAPSNQPQHF. Full variable domain (missing parts from reference TRBV5-6 and TRBJ1-5): DAGVTQSPTHLIKTRGQQVTLRCSPKSGHDTVSWYQQALGQGPQFIFQYYEEEERQRGNFPDRFSGHQFPNYSSELNVNALLLGDSALYLCASSFAPSNQPQHFGDGTRLSIL.

The CDR3 protein is CATQGGSSYEQYF. The J gene is TRBJ2-7, the V gene TRBV10-3; the TRBD1 assignment by TCRdb is unverifiable without DNA. Germline V gene sequence: CDR1 ENHRY, CDR2 SYGVKD. The CDR3 extends over 13 amino acids.

The chain is built from TRBV5-6 and TRBJ2-5; absent DNA, TCRdb's TRBD1 call cannot be checked. The germline gives CDR1 SGHDT, CDR2 YYEEEE. The length of the CDR3 is 14 residues. The chain's CDR3 is CASSLDRGPETQYF.

The rearrangement joins TRBV6-5 to TRBJ1-1. The CDR3 sequence is 14 residues long. Germline V CDR1 and CDR2: MNHEY, SVGAGI. CDR3: CASSFSSRDAEAFF.

The chain carries TRBV29-1 and TRBJ2-1; checking the TCRdb D call of TRBD1 is not possible without DNA. Germline V gene sequence: CDR1 SQVTM, CDR2 ANQGSEA. There are 13 residues in the CDR3. The CDR3 protein is CSVDNTGDNEQFF.

The CDR3 region is CAWSLDDTHTEAFF. The V and J genes are TRBV30 and TRBJ1-1. CDR1 and CDR2 (germline): GTSNPN, SVGIG (reference sequence). The length of the CDR3 is 14 residues.

This sequence joins TRBV28 and TRBJ2-7. The CDR3 extends over 11 amino acids. Per germline, CDR1 MDHEN and CDR2 SYDVKM. The CDR3 here is CASSGTYEQYF.

V usage is TRBV5-6 and J usage is TRBJ2-1; TCRdb reports TRBD1, a call that lacks DNA to check it against. There are 16 residues in the CDR3. CDR1 and CDR2 (germline): SGHDT, YYEEEE. CDR3 in amino acids: CASSAGNSKSQGEQFF. The entire variable domain, with the rest obtained from reference TRBV5-6 and TRBJ2-1, is as follows: DAGVTQSPTHLIKTRGQQVTLRCSPKSGHDTVSWYQQALGQGPQFIFQYYEEEERQRGNFPDRFSGHQFPNYSSELNVNALLLGDSALYLCASSAGNSKSQGEQFFGPGTRLTVL.